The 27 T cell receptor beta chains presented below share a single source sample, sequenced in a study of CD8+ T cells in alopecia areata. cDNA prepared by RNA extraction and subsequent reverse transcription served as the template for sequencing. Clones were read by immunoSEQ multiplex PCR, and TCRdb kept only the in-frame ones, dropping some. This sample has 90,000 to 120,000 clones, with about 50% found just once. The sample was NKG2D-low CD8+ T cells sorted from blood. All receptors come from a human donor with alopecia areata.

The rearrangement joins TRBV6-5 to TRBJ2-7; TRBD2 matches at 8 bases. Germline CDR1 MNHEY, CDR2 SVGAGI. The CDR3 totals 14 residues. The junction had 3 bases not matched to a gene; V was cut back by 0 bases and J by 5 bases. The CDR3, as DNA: TGTGCCAGCAGTTACTCCGCGACTAGCGACGAGCAGTACTTC. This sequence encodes CASSYSATSDEQYF.

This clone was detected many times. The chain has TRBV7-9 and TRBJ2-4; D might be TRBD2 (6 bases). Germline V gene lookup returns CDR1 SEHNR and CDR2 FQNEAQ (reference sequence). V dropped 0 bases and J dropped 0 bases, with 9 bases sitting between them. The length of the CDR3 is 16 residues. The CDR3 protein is CASSLATGVAKNIQYF. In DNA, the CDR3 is TGTGCCAGCAGCTTAGCCACGGGAGTAGCCAAAAACATTCAGTACTTC.

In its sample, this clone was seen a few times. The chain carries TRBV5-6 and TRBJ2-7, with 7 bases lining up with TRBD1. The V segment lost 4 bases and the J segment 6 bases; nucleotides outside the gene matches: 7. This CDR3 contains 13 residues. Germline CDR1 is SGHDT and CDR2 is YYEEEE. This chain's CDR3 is CASSTRTGIEQYF. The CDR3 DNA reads TGTGCCAGCAGCACCCGGACAGGTATCGAGCAGTACTTC.

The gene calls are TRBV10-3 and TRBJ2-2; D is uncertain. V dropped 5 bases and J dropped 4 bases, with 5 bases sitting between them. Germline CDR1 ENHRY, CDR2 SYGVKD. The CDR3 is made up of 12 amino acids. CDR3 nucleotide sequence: TGTGCCATCAGTCTATCCACCGGGGAGCTGTTTTTT. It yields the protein CAISLSTGELFF.

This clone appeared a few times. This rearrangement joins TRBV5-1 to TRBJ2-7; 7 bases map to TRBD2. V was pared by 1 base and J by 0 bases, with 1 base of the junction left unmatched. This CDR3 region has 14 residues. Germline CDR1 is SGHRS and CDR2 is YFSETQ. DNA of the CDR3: TGCGCCAGCAGCTTGACTAGCGACTCCTACGAGCAGTACTTC. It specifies CASSLTSDSYEQYF.

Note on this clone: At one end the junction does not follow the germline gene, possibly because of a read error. The CDR3 loop is CSVEGYNEQYF. The CDR3 bases are TGCAGCGTGGAAGGGTATAACGAGCAGTACTTC. The chain has TRBV29-1 and TRBJ2-7, with D uncertain. The CDR3 totals 11 residues. Germline values: CDR1 SQVTM, CDR2 ANQGSEA.

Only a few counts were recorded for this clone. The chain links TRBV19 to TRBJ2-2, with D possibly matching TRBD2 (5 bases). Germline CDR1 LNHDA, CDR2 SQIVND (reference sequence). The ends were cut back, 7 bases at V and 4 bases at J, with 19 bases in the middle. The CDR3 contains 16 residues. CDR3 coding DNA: TGTGCCAGTAAATTAAAGCGGAGTGGTGGCACCGGGGAGCTGTTTTTT. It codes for CASKLKRSGGTGELFF.

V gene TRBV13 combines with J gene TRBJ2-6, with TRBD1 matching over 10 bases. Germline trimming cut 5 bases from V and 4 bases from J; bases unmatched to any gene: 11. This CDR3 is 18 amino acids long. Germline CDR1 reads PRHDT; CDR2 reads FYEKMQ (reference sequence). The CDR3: CASSTGQGVISGANVLTF. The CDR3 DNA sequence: TGTGCCAGCAGCACCGGACAGGGGGTAATATCCGGGGCCAACGTCCTGACTTTC.

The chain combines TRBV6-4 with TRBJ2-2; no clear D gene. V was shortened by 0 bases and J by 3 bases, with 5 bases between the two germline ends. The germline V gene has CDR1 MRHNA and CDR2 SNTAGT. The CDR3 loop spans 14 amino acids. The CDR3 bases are TGTGCCAGCAGTGACTCGATGGACACCGGGGAGCTGTTTTTT. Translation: CASSDSMDTGELFF.

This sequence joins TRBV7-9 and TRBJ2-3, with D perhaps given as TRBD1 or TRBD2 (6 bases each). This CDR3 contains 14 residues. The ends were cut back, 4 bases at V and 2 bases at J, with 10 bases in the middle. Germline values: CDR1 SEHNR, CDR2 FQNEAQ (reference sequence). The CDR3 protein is CASSSRGVTDTQYF. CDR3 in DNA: TGTGCCAGCAGCTCTAGGGGGGTCACAGATACGCAGTATTTT.

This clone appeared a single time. The CDR3 sequence: CSVVLAGGAETQYF. The CDR3 DNA sequence: TGCAGCGTTGTGCTAGCGGGAGGTGCTGAGACCCAGTACTTC. V gene TRBV29-1 combines with J gene TRBJ2-5; TRBD2 matches 11 bases. Per the germline V gene, CDR1 is SQVTM and CDR2 is ANQGSEA. Unmatched junction bases numbered 6, after V lost 4 bases and J lost 5 bases. There are 14 residues in the CDR3.

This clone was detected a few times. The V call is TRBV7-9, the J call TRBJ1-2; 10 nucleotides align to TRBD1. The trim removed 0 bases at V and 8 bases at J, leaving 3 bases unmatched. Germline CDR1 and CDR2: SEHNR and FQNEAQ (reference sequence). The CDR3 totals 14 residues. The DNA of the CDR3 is TGTGCCAGCAGCTTAGCGACAGGGGGCATAGGCTACACCTTC. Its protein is CASSLATGGIGYTF.

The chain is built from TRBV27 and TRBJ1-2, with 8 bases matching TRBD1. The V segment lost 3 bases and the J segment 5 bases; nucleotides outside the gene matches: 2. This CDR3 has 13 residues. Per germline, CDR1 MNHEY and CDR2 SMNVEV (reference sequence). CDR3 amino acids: CASSFGTGYGYTF. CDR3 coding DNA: TGTGCCAGCAGTTTCGGGACAGGTTATGGCTACACCTTC.

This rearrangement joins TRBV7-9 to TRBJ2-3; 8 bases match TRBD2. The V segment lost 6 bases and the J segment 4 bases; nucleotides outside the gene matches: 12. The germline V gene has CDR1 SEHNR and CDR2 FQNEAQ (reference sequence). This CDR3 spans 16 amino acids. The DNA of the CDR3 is TGTGCCAGCAGTCCGACCAGCGGGAGTAAAGCAGATACGCAGTATTTT. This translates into CASSPTSGSKADTQYF.

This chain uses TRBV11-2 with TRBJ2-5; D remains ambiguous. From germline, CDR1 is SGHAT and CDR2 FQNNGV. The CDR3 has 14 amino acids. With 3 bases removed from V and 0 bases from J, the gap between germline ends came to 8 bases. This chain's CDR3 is CASSFIDNQETQYF. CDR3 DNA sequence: TGTGCCAGCAGCTTCATCGACAACCAAGAGACCCAGTACTTC.

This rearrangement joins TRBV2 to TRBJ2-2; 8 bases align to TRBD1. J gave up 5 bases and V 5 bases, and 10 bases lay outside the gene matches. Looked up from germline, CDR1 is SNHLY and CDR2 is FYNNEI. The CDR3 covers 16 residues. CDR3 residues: CASSPGTGIGTGELFF. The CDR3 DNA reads TGTGCCAGCAGTCCCGGGACAGGAATCGGGACCGGGGAGCTGTTTTTT.

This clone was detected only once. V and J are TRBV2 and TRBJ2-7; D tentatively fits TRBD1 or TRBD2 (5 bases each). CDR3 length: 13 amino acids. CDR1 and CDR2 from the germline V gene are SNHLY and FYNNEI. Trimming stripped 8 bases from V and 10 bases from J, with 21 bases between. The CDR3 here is CASGAGAAKPQYF. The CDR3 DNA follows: TGTGCCAGCGGGGCAGGAGCGGCAAAACCACAGTACTTC.

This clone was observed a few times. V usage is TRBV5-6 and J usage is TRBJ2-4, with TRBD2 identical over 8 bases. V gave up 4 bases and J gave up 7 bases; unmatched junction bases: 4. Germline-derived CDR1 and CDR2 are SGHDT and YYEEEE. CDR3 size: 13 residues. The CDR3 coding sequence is TGTGCCAGCAGCCCCGAGCGGGGGAACATTCAGTACTTC. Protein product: CASSPERGNIQYF.

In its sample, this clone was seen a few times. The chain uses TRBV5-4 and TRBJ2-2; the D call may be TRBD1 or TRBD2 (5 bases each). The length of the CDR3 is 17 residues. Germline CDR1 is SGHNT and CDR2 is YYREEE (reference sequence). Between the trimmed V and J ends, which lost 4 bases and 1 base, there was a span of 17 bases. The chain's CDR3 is CASSRDAERLNTGELFF. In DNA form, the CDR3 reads TGTGCCAGCAGCAGGGACGCAGAAAGATTGAACACCGGGGAGCTGTTTTTT.

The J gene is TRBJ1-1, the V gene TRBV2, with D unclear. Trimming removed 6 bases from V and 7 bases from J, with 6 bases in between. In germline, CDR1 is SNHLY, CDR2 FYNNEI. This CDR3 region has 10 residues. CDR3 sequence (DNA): TGTGCCAGCAGGCGCGTTGAAGCTTTCTTT. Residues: CASRRVEAFF.

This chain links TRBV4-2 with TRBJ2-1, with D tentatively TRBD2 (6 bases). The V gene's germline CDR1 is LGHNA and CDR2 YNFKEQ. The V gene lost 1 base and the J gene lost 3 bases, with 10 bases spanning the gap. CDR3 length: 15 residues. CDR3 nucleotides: TGTGCCAGCAGCCAAGGACTAGGTGTCTACAATGAGCAGTTCTTC. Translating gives CASSQGLGVYNEQFF.

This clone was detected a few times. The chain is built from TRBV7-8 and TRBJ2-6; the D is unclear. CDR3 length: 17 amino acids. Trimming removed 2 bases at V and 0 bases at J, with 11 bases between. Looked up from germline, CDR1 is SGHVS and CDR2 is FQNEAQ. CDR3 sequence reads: CASSLYSAFSGANVLTF. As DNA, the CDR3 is TGTGCCAGCAGCTTATACTCAGCATTCTCTGGGGCCAACGTCCTGACTTTC.

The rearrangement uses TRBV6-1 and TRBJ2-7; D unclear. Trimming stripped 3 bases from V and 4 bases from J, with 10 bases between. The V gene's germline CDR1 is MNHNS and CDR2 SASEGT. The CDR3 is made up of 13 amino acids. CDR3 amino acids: CASSDTEWYEQYF. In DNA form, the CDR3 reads TGTGCCAGCAGTGACACGGAGTGGTACGAGCAGTACTTC.

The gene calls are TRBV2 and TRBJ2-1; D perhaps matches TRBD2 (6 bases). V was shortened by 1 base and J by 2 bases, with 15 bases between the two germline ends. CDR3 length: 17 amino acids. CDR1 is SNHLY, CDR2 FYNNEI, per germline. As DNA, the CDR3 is TGTGCCAGCAGTGAAGAACGGAGGGAAGGGCCCTACAATGAGCAGTTCTTC. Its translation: CASSEERREGPYNEQFF. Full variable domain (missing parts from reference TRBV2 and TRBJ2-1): EPEVTQTPSHQVTQMGQEVILRCVPISNHLYFYWYRQILGQKVEFLVSFYNNEISEKSEIFDDQFSVERPDGSNFTLKIRSTKLEDSAMYFCASSEERREGPYNEQFFGPGTRLTVL.

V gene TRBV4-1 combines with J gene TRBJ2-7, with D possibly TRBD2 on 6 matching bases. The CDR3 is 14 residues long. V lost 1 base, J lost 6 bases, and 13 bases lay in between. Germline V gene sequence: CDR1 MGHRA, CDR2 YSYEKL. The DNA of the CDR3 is TGCGCCAGCAGCCAAGTTTCGGGAGTACGCGAGCAGTACTTC. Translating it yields CASSQVSGVREQYF.

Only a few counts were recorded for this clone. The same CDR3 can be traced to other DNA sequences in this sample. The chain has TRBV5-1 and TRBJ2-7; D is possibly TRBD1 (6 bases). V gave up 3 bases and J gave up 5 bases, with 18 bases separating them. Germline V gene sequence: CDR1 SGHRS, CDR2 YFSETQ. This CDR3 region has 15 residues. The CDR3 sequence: CASSSDWGPKNEQYF. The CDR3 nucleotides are TGCGCCAGCAGCTCCGATTGGGGGCCGAAGAACGAGCAGTACTTC.

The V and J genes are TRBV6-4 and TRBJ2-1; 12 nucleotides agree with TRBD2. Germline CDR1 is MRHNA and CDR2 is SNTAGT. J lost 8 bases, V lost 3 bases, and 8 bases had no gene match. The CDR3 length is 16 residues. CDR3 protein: CASSELAGGGSYEQFF. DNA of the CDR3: TGTGCCAGCAGTGAACTAGCGGGAGGAGGTAGCTATGAGCAGTTCTTC.